This passage covers 23 T cell receptor beta chains from one sample sequenced in a study of T-cell reconstitution after alpha-beta-depleted transplantation in children (dated by TCRdb to about 2016). The treatment or condition label of this sample denotes: allogeneic hematopoietic cell transplantation with graft depleted of TCRalphabeta T cells and CD19 B cells. Receptors were amplified or captured by PCR. Sequencing instrument: Illumina HiSeq 2500. To normalize quantification of the TCRbeta repertoire, the TCR libraries were built with molecular barcoding that relied on unique molecular identifiers. TCRdb handled the public reads itself, with Q25 trimming in fastp and clone calling in MiXCR, and kept productive beta chains. Rows with a matching CDR3 protein are joined into one entry that keeps the most common DNA and genes. The sample includes around 78,000 distinct CDR3 sequences, with 13% to 15% observed a single time. About 30% of the sample comes from the top ten.

The starting material was PBMCs, mostly from graft donor cells, obtained 180 days after TCRalphabeta/CD19-depleted stem cell transplant. The receptors here all came from a male patient under 10 years old who had a stem cell transplant for acute lymphoblastic leukemia, so the T cells may come from the graft donor.

In its sample, this clonotype was seen a few times. V gene TRBV28 combines with J gene TRBJ1-1; D unresolved. The ends were cut back, 6 bases at V and 8 bases at J, with 10 bases in the middle. The CDR3 has 11 residues. Germline V lookup: CDR1 MDHEN, CDR2 SYDVKM. This CDR3 is CASRPGREAFF. The CDR3 nucleotides are TGTGCCAGCAGACCTGGACGGGAAGCTTTCTTT.

The sample holds a few counts of this clonotype. This chain connects TRBV20-1 to TRBJ2-7; tentatively, D is TRBD1 (6 bases). Trimming removed 6 bases from V and 4 bases from J, with 19 bases in between. CDR3 length: 14 residues. The germline V gene encodes CDR1 DFQATT and CDR2 SNEGSKA (reference sequence). The CDR3: CSAKLRDTYYEQYF. CDR3 bases: TGCAGTGCCAAGCTCCGGGACACTTATTACGAGCAGTACTTC.

This clonotype has just a few counts. The chain uses TRBV7-6 and TRBJ2-7; no clear D. Trimming took off 7 bases at V and 7 bases at J, with 20 bases between the two ends. This CDR3 is 14 amino acids long. Germline CDR1 SGHVS, CDR2 FNYEAQ. This CDR3 is CASIMSPKSQEQYF. DNA for the CDR3: TGTGCCAGCATTATGAGTCCTAAGTCCCAAGAGCAGTACTTC. Filled out from reference TRBV7-6 and TRBJ2-7, the complete variable domain reads GAGVSQSPRYKVTKRGQDVALRCDPISGHVSLYWYRQALGQGPEFLTYFNYEAQQDKSGLPNDRFSAERPEGSISTLTIQRTEQRDSAMYRCASIMSPKSQEQYFGPGTRLTVT.

This clonotype has just a few counts. The chain joins TRBV27 to TRBJ1-1; tentatively, D is TRBD1 (5 bases). Per germline, CDR1 MNHEY and CDR2 SMNVEV (reference sequence). There are 15 residues in the CDR3. V lost 0 bases and J 0 bases, leaving 8 bases between the germline ends. DNA of the CDR3: TGTGCCAGCAGTTTATCCACAGGCATGAACACTGAAGCTTTCTTT. Its protein product is CASSLSTGMNTEAFF.

The V gene is TRBV5-6, the J gene TRBJ2-2; maybe TRBD1 (6 bases). Germline V lookup: CDR1 SGHDT, CDR2 YYEEEE. With 1 base removed from V and 6 bases from J, the gap between germline ends came to 10 bases. This CDR3 is 14 amino acids long. The CDR3 is CASSLNEGAGELFF. In DNA form, the CDR3 reads TGTGCCAGCAGCTTGAACGAGGGGGCCGGGGAGCTGTTTTTT.

For the CDR3, the DNA is TGTGCCAGCAGCTTGGATAGGGGCCGGGTTCCATCTCCAGGAGGCTACACCTTC. It yields the protein CASSLDRGRVPSPGGYTF. V is TRBV5-6 and J is TRBJ1-2; a weak D match, TRBD1 (5 bases). Germline-derived CDR1 and CDR2 are SGHDT and YYEEEE. V gave up 0 bases and J gave up 8 bases, with 26 bases separating them. The CDR3 is 18 amino acids.

The chain uses TRBV28 and TRBJ2-7; maybe TRBD1 (6 bases). The CDR3 has 20 residues. Per germline, CDR1 MDHEN and CDR2 SYDVKM. Trimming cost V 4 bases and J 1 base, with 29 bases left between them. DNA for the CDR3: TGTGCCAGCAGTTCCTCTTACAGGGACGAGGGGCCCAGGGCGTCCTACGAGCAGTACTTC. The encoded protein is CASSSSYRDEGPRASYEQYF.

This clonotype was seen more than once but under ten times. The chain employs TRBV5-1 and TRBJ2-1; TRBD2 agrees at 10 bases. Germline V gene data show CDR1 as SGHRS and CDR2 as YFSETQ. The ends lost 1 base at V and 10 bases at J; junction bases unmatched: 8. This CDR3 has 15 residues. CDR3 residues: CASSLRPSGSGEQFF. CDR3 DNA sequence: TGCGCCAGCAGCTTGCGGCCTAGCGGGAGTGGGGAGCAGTTCTTC.

This clonotype was picked up a small number of times. The genes are TRBV12-3 or TRBV12-4 and TRBJ1-1, with D possibly TRBD1 on 5 matching bases. This CDR3 has 12 residues. V lost 4 bases to trimming and J lost 7 bases, with 10 bases between them. CDR3 bases: TGTGCCAGCAGTTCCCGGGGGATTGAAGCTTTCTTT. Amino acids: CASSSRGIEAFF.

This clonotype came up a few times. The chain links TRBV18 to TRBJ2-2; D possibly uses TRBD1 or TRBD2 (5 bases each). V lost 6 bases and J lost 1, with 9 bases in between. Germline V gives CDR1 KGHSH, CDR2 LQKENI. The CDR3 spans 14 residues. The CDR3 loop reads CASSGDGNTGELFF. For the CDR3, the DNA is TGTGCCAGCTCTGGGGACGGGAACACCGGGGAGCTGTTTTTT.

The rearrangement uses TRBV4-3 and TRBJ1-4; TRBD1 matches 8 bases. V gave up 5 bases and J gave up 6 bases; unmatched junction bases: 8. Germline CDR1 reads LGHNA; CDR2 reads YSLEER. CDR3 length: 15 residues. The CDR3 DNA follows: TGCGCCAGCAGCGGGCAGGGGGCCTTCGATGAAAAACTGTTTTTT. This codes for CASSGQGAFDEKLFF.

In this sample, this clonotype turned up a few times. The V call is TRBV9, the J call TRBJ2-5, with 8 bases aligning to TRBD2. J lost 3 bases, V lost 4 bases, and 11 bases had no gene match. Germline loops: CDR1 SGDLS, CDR2 YYNGEE. There are 16 residues in the CDR3. This chain's CDR3 is CASSPGGGRNEETQYF. The CDR3 DNA reads TGTGCCAGCAGCCCCGGGGGGGGGCGCAATGAAGAGACCCAGTACTTC. Full variable domain (outside the CDR3, taken from reference TRBV9 and TRBJ2-5): DSGVTQTPKHLITATGQRVTLRCSPRSGDLSVYWYQQSLDQGLQFLIQYYNGEERAKGNILERFSAQQFPDLHSELNLSSLELGDSALYFCASSPGGGRNEETQYFGPGTRLLVL.

This clonotype was seen a few times. V and J are TRBV2 and TRBJ2-7; TRBD1 matches at 7 bases. Germline values: CDR1 SNHLY, CDR2 FYNNEI. The CDR3 extends over 12 amino acids. V shed 10 bases and J 2 bases; nucleotides not matched to a gene: 5. Written as DNA, the CDR3 is TGTGCCACAACAGGGGTAACCTACGAGCAGTACTTC. It yields the protein CATTGVTYEQYF.

The genes are TRBV7-8 and TRBJ1-2, with D possibly matching TRBD1 (6 bases). The CDR3 is 13 residues long. The germline V and J ends were trimmed by 1 base and 5 bases, with 8 bases remaining between them. The V gene's germline CDR1 is SGHVS and CDR2 FQNEAQ. For the CDR3, the DNA is TGTGCCAGCAGCTTAGAAGGGGGGTATGGCTACACCTTC. Translation: CASSLEGGYGYTF.

This clonotype came up a few times. V usage is TRBV28 and J usage is TRBJ2-5, with D possibly TRBD1 on 6 matching bases. The germline V gene encodes CDR1 MDHEN and CDR2 SYDVKM. CDR3 size: 13 residues. Deletions cut 5 bases from V and 5 bases from J, with 12 bases between. DNA for the CDR3: TGTGCCAGCAGTCACGGACAGCTTGAGACCCAGTACTTC. It is translated as CASSHGQLETQYF.

This clonotype has a handful of counts. The chain carries TRBV30 and TRBJ1-1; D is uncertain. CDR1 and CDR2 from the germline V gene are GTSNPN and SVGIG (reference sequence). The CDR3 is made up of 13 amino acids. With 3 bases removed from V and 1 base from J, the gap between germline ends came to 9 bases. In nucleotides, the CDR3 is TGTGCCTGGAGGGGGAATTCGAACACTGAAGCTTTCTTT. Residues: CAWRGNSNTEAFF.

This clonotype was picked up a small number of times. The chain couples TRBV7-2 to TRBJ2-5; no clear D. CDR3 length equals 13 residues. Germline CDR1 and CDR2: SGHTA and FQGNSA. Deletions cut 5 bases from V and 5 bases from J, with 12 bases between. CDR3 protein: CASSVPLGETQYF. CDR3 nucleotide sequence: TGTGCCAGCAGCGTCCCGCTGGGGGAGACCCAGTACTTC. Using reference TRBV7-2 and TRBJ2-5 for the parts outside the CDR3, the full variable domain is GAGVSQSPSNKVTEKGKDVELRCDPISGHTALYWYRQSLGQGLEFLIYFQGNSAPDKSGLPSDRFSAERTGGSVSTLTIQRTQQEDSAVYLCASSVPLGETQYFGPGTRLLVL.

This chain uses TRBV20-1 with TRBJ2-3; a weak D match, TRBD2 (5 bases). Trimming removed 5 bases at V and 3 bases at J, with 24 bases between. This CDR3 is 17 amino acids long. Germline loops: CDR1 DFQATT, CDR2 SNEGSKA (reference sequence). This chain's CDR3 is CSARTPGLESGTDTQYF. CDR3 nucleotide sequence: TGCAGTGCTCGCACCCCGGGCCTCGAGTCGGGAACAGATACGCAGTATTTT.

This chain joins TRBV27 and TRBJ2-6; 7 nucleotides line up with TRBD1. After removal of 6 bases from V and 1 base from J, the junction contained 3 bases not matched to a gene. Per germline, CDR1 MNHEY and CDR2 SMNVEV (reference sequence). The CDR3 runs to 15 residues. CDR3 in amino acids: CASRATGSGANVLTF. The CDR3 nucleotides read TGTGCCAGCAGGGCGACAGGGTCTGGGGCCAACGTCCTGACTTTC. The full variable domain, completed using reference TRBV27 and TRBJ2-6, is EAQVTQNPRYLITVTGKKLTVTCSQNMNHEYMSWYRQDPGLGLRQIYYSMNVEVTDKGDVPEGYKVSRKEKRNFPLILESPSPNQTSLYFCASRATGSGANVLTFGAGSRLTVL.

This rearrangement joins TRBV20-1 to TRBJ1-2, with D perhaps matching TRBD1 (6 bases). The CDR3 has 11 residues. The V gene's germline CDR1 is DFQATT and CDR2 SNEGSKA (reference sequence). V lost 6 bases, J lost 8 bases, and 13 bases lay in between. The CDR3: CSANRVTGYTF. As DNA, the CDR3 is TGCAGTGCGAACAGGGTAACGGGCTACACCTTC.

This clonotype came up a few times. The genes are TRBV11-2 and TRBJ1-1; no reliable D call. The germline gives CDR1 SGHAT, CDR2 FQNNGV. V was cut by 6 bases and J by 1 base, with 27 bases left in between. This CDR3 is built from 19 residues. The CDR3 DNA sequence: TGTGCCAGCAGTCGAAAACTGAAGTGGCCAAGGTTCGAGAACACTGAAGCTTTCTTT. It translates to CASSRKLKWPRFENTEAFF.

This clonotype has more than one count but fewer than ten. The CDR3 loop is CASSKREGPYEQYF. The CDR3 DNA is TGCGCCAGCAGCAAAAGAGAGGGCCCCTACGAGCAGTACTTC. The gene calls are TRBV5-1 and TRBJ2-7; D possibly corresponds to TRBD2 (5 bases). Germline V gives CDR1 SGHRS, CDR2 YFSETQ. V was pared by 4 bases and J by 2 bases, with 13 bases between. The CDR3 length is 14 residues.

This chain uses TRBV30 with TRBJ1-5; 8 nucleotides match TRBD1. Germline assignment: CDR1 GTSNPN and CDR2 SVGIG (reference sequence). Trimming at V came to 3 bases and at J to 6 bases, leaving 4 bases not matched to a gene. The CDR3 length is 13 residues. The CDR3 protein is CAWRTGVSQPQHF. As DNA, the CDR3 is TGTGCCTGGAGGACAGGGGTGAGTCAGCCCCAGCATTTT.